This is a list of T cell receptor beta chains from one sample in a study of cytomegalovirus exposure and HLA in healthy donors. Here immunoSEQ multiplex PCR was the method, and the copy in TCRdb shows in-frame clones only, minus some. The data show 90,000 to 150,000 clones, around 60% seen once. Source material: PBMCs. The receptors shown here come from a man in his forties in good health and CMV-seropositive. Each CDR3 is given with its conserved first and last residue. D genes are given only for firm matches. Not all rows give a size; the values are once, few, many and, for expanded clones, a class.

v_gene: TRBV6-1
j_gene: TRBJ1-5
d_gene: TRBD1
abundance: .
len: 13
CDR3aa: CASRGTGNQPQHF
CDR3nt: TGTGCCAGCAGGGGGACAGGGAATCAGCCCCAGCATTTT

v_gene: TRBV19
j_gene: TRBJ2-7
d_gene: TRBD1
abundance: .
len: 15
CDR3aa: CASSENGGQIYEQYF
CDR3nt: TGTGCCAGTAGTGAGAATGGGGGACAGATCTACGAGCAGTACTTC

v_gene: TRBV13
j_gene: TRBJ2-1
d_gene: TRBD1
abundance: .
len: 14
CDR3aa: CASSLGGDRNEQFF
CDR3nt: TGTGCCAGCAGCTTAGGCGGGGACAGAAATGAGCAGTTCTTC

v_gene: TRBV18
j_gene: TRBJ2-7
d_gene: TRBD2
abundance: .
len: 16
CDR3aa: CASSTTSGRGSYEQYF
CDR3nt: TGTGCCAGCTCAACAACTAGCGGGAGGGGGTCCTACGAGCAGTACTTC

v_gene: TRBV7-9
j_gene: TRBJ2-1
d_gene: TRBD2
abundance: .
len: 17
CDR3aa: CASTQPFLAGIYNEQFF
CDR3nt: TGTGCCAGCACCCAACCCTTTCTAGCGGGGATTTACAATGAGCAGTTCTTC

v_gene: TRBV7-9
j_gene: TRBJ2-1
d_gene: .
abundance: .
len: 13
CDR3aa: CASSLVSHNEQFF
CDR3nt: TGTGCCAGCAGCTTAGTTAGTCACAATGAGCAGTTCTTC

v_gene: TRBV11-2
j_gene: TRBJ1-1
d_gene: .
abundance: .
len: 11
CDR3aa: CASSLGRQAFF
CDR3nt: TGTGCCAGCAGCTTGGGCAGGCAGGCTTTCTTT

v_gene: TRBV18
j_gene: TRBJ2-2
d_gene: .
abundance: .
len: 16
CDR3aa: CASSPQGMANTGELFF
CDR3nt: TGTGCCAGCTCACCGCAGGGAATGGCGAACACCGGGGAGCTGTTTTTT

v_gene: TRBV15
j_gene: TRBJ2-7
d_gene: TRBD2
abundance: .
len: 16
CDR3aa: CATSTYGLAGTYEQYF
CDR3nt: TGTGCCACCAGCACCTACGGACTAGCGGGAACCTACGAGCAGTACTTC

v_gene: TRBV10-1
j_gene: TRBJ1-1
d_gene: .
abundance: .
len: 14
CDR3aa: CASSEETGSTEAFF
CDR3nt: TGCGCCAGCAGTGAGGAGACTGGGAGCACTGAAGCTTTCTTT

v_gene: TRBV28
j_gene: TRBJ2-1
d_gene: .
abundance: few
len: 13
CDR3aa: CASSFSVRNEQFF
CDR3nt: TGTGCCAGCAGTTTTTCCGTGCGTAATGAGCAGTTCTTC

v_gene: TRBV30
j_gene: TRBJ1-2
d_gene: .
abundance: .
len: 14
CDR3aa: CAWRPTGAIYGYTF
CDR3nt: TGTGCCTGGAGACCTACAGGTGCCATCTATGGCTACACCTTC

v_gene: TRBV27
j_gene: TRBJ1-1
d_gene: .
abundance: .
len: 16
CDR3aa: CASSLGGARVNTEAFF
CDR3nt: TGTGCCAGCAGTTTAGGGGGGGCACGGGTGAACACTGAAGCTTTCTTT

v_gene: TRBV5-1
j_gene: TRBJ2-3
d_gene: TRBD2
abundance: .
len: 18
CDR3aa: CASSFGTSGGAVTDTQYF
CDR3nt: TGCGCCAGCAGCTTCGGGACTAGCGGGGGGGCAGTCACAGATACGCAGTATTTT

v_gene: TRBV4-1
j_gene: TRBJ1-4
d_gene: TRBD1
abundance: few
len: 18
CDR3aa: CASSQDPYPGQRSGKLFF
CDR3nt: TGCGCCAGCAGCCAAGATCCTTATCCGGGACAGCGGAGTGGGAAACTGTTTTTT